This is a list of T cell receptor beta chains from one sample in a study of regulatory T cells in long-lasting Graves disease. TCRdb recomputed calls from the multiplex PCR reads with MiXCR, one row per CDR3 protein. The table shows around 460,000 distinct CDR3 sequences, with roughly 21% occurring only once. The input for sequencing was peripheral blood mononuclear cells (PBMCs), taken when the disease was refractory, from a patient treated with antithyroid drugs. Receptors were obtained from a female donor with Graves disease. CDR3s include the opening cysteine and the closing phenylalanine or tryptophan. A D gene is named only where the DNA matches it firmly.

CASSIGGGKLFF | TRBJ1-4 | NA | TRBV19
CSVTPLRTGELFF | TRBJ2-2 | NA | TRBV29-1
CASKAGGGNQPQHF | TRBJ1-5 | NA | TRBV6-1
CASSSANQGRETQYF | TRBJ2-5 | NA | TRBV7-2
CAISFSGTGGFNYGYTF | TRBJ1-2 | TRBD1 | TRBV10-3
CASSPVPQGETQYF | TRBJ2-5 | NA | TRBV7-9
CSARAGDRGGYEQYF | TRBJ2-7 | TRBD1 | TRBV20-1
CASSQLGADYGYTF | TRBJ1-2 | NA | TRBV14
CASSDRPNQPQHF | TRBJ1-5 | NA | TRBV19
CASSEARAGSNIQYF | TRBJ2-4 | NA | TRBV6-1
CASSRDSSSDQPQHF | TRBJ1-5 | TRBD1 | TRBV28
CSAWNLDGETQYF | TRBJ2-5 | NA | TRBV20-1
CASRTRAGTGGTEAFF | TRBJ1-1 | TRBD1 | TRBV7-9
CSAPRADTQYF | TRBJ2-3 | NA | TRBV20-1
CASSDRGRSRGNYGYTF | TRBJ1-2 | NA | TRBV19
CASSLRVISGYSNQPQHF | TRBJ1-5 | NA | TRBV28
CASSHGRGTEAFF | TRBJ1-1 | NA | TRBV12-3/TRBV12-4
CASSLLAGPPLNTEAFF | TRBJ1-1 | NA | TRBV28